This T cell receptor beta chain was sequenced in a study of CD8 T cells in Susac syndrome. The multiple sclerosis control group consisted of treatment-naive patients whose relapsing-remitting disease, which was either stable or active, fulfilled revised McDonald criteria. Negative isolation was used for CD8+ and CD4+ T cells and FACS enrichment for TEMRA cells. With random hexamers, reverse transcription was performed on about 0.5 to 1 ug of RNA. TCRdb reprocessed the immunoSEQ multiplex PCR reads via MiXCR and lists one record per CDR3 protein. The sample has some 200,000 distinct CDR3 sequences; roughly 96% are singletons. The CDR3 contains 15 residues. V was cut by 5 bases and J by 4 bases, with 17 bases left in between.

Sequencing was done on a sample of CD4+ T cells from PBMCs. The clonotype originates from a human donor with multiple sclerosis. V and J are TRBV12-3 or TRBV12-4 and TRBJ1-2, with unresolved D. For the CDR3, the DNA is TGTGCCAGCAGTCCCAATGGGCAGGCGGGCTATGGCTACACCTTC. This codes for CASSPNGQAGYGYTF.